Below, 32 T cell receptor beta chains from the same sample are listed, as sequenced in a study of radiation and T cells in renal cell carcinoma. Method: immunoSEQ multiplex PCR; TCRdb's copy keeps in-frame clones and lacks some. The sample consists of approximately 92,000 clones, around four fifths of them appearing once. Time point specified: blood 4 weeks post-SBRT, at nephrectomy. Indicated treatment: 15 Gy SBRT to primary tumor, nephrectomy 4 weeks later. Here the sequenced sample was blood, taken from a patient whose treatment included radiotherapy and nephrectomy. The receptors come from a man aged 45-60 years with renal cell carcinoma.

The chain joins TRBV19 to TRBJ2-1, with 8 nucleotides matching TRBD2. This CDR3 contains 18 residues. Germline CDR1 LNHDA, CDR2 SQIVND (reference sequence). V trimming: 7 bases; J trimming: 0 bases; junction bases outside the gene matches: 14. This chain's CDR3 is CASKKALIAGFSYNEQFF. The CDR3 coding sequence is TGTGCCAGTAAGAAGGCATTAATAGCGGGGTTCTCCTACAATGAGCAGTTCTTC.

In DNA, the CDR3 is TGTGCCAGTAGTATAGGCGAAGCGCAGCGGGGGACCCAGTACTTC. This encodes CASSIGEAQRGTQYF. V is TRBV19 and J is TRBJ2-5, with TRBD2 identical over 7 bases. After removal of 1 base from V and 7 bases from J, the junction contained 9 bases not matched to a gene. In germline, CDR1 is LNHDA, CDR2 SQIVND (reference sequence). This CDR3 region has 15 residues.

In nucleotides, the CDR3 is TGTGCCAGCAGCTTAACACCCACCAGCTCCTACAATGAGCAGTTCTTC. It codes for CASSLTPTSSYNEQFF. V usage is TRBV7-3 and J usage is TRBJ2-1; D is unclear. V was clipped by 0 bases and J by 0 bases, with 9 bases between them. This CDR3 region has 16 residues. Germline V CDR1 and CDR2: SGHTA, FQGTGA.

The rearrangement joins TRBV6-1 to TRBJ1-4, with 8 bases that match TRBD1. Trimming removed 3 bases from V and 7 bases from J; junction bases left unmatched: 7. The CDR3 extends over 15 amino acids. Germline-derived CDR1 and CDR2 are MNHNS and SASEGT. This CDR3 is CASSDNQGAFEKLFF. The CDR3 nucleotides are TGTGCCAGCAGTGATAACCAGGGGGCTTTTGAAAAACTGTTTTTT.

The V call is TRBV2, the J call TRBJ1-1; D is uncertain. This CDR3 has 13 amino acids. The ends were cut back, 2 bases at V and 2 bases at J, with 6 bases in the middle. CDR1 SNHLY and CDR2 FYNNEI come from the germline V gene. CDR3 in DNA: TGTGCCAGCAGTGAATCCCTAAACACTGAAGCTTTCTTT. Translated, it gives CASSESLNTEAFF.

A note on this clone: A clone one base away is much larger, so this may be a read error. The identical CDR3 is also encoded by other nucleotide sequences in the sample. The chain is built from TRBV7-2 and TRBJ2-3, with D possibly matching TRBD1 (6 bases). The CDR3 length is 15 residues. Germline-derived CDR1 and CDR2 are SGHTA and FQGNSA. The CDR3 here is CASSPQGISTDTQYF. CDR3 in DNA: TGTGCCAGCAGCCCGCAGGGGATTAGCACAGATACGCAGTATTTC. The full variable domain, rest sourced from reference TRBV7-2 and TRBJ2-3, is GAGVSQSPSNKVTEKGKDVELRCDPISGHTALYWYRQSLGQGLEFLIYFQGNSAPDKSGLPSDRFSAERTGGSVSTLTIQRTQQEDSAVYLCASSPQGISTDTQYFGPGTRLTVL.

This clone was recorded only once. The genes are TRBV19 and TRBJ1-5, with a possible D match to TRBD1 (5 bases). The V and J ends lost 1 base and 3 bases respectively, with 10 bases between them. Germline CDR1 is LNHDA and CDR2 is SQIVND (reference sequence). CDR3 length: 15 amino acids. CDR3 sequence: CASSIVSGDNQPQHF. The CDR3 coding sequence is TGTGCCAGTAGTATAGTTTCGGGGGACAATCAGCCCCAGCATTTT.

The V call is TRBV7-2, the J call TRBJ2-7, with 8 nucleotides matching TRBD1. The V gene's germline CDR1 is SGHTA and CDR2 FQGNSA. This CDR3 is 15 amino acids long. With V trimmed by 8 bases and J by 3 bases, 12 bases remained unmatched. CDR3 loop: CASQKGQGQVYEQYF. The CDR3 region has the DNA TGTGCCAGCCAAAAAGGGCAGGGACAGGTCTACGAGCAGTACTTC.

The gene calls are TRBV2 and TRBJ1-2; TRBD1 agrees at 7 bases. The CDR3 has 13 residues. V trimming: 7 bases; J trimming: 3 bases; junction bases outside the gene matches: 5. Per the germline V gene, CDR1 is SNHLY and CDR2 is FYNNEI. For the CDR3, the DNA is TGTGCCAGCACCGGACAGGTCGACTATGGCTACACCTTC. Residues: CASTGQVDYGYTF.

In this sample, this clone turned up a few times. V and J are TRBV4-2 and TRBJ1-2, with TRBD1 identical over 8 bases. The CDR3 length is 14 residues. J was trimmed by 6 bases and V by 1 base; bases with no gene match: 4. Germline CDR1 LGHNA, CDR2 YNFKEQ. The CDR3 region has the DNA TGTGCCAGCAGCCAAGGGACAGGGAAAGATGGCTACACCTTC. Protein sequence: CASSQGTGKDGYTF.

The rearrangement joins TRBV29-1 to TRBJ2-7, with 7 bases lining up with TRBD1. Germline CDR1 and CDR2: SQVTM and ANQGSEA. This CDR3 has 14 residues. J was trimmed by 4 bases and V by 8 bases; bases with no gene match: 14. DNA for the CDR3: TGCAGCATCTTTTTACGGGGACAGCCTTACGAGCAGTACTTC. It yields the protein CSIFLRGQPYEQYF.

V gene TRBV2 combines with J gene TRBJ2-5; TRBD1 aligns across 8 bases. J gave up 4 bases and V 8 bases, and 6 bases lay outside the gene matches. CDR1 and CDR2 from the germline V gene are SNHLY and FYNNEI. This CDR3 has 13 residues. For the CDR3, the DNA is TGTGCCAGCGCCGGGACAGGCGGAGAGACCCAGTACTTC. It yields the protein CASAGTGGETQYF.

The genes are TRBV18 and TRBJ1-1, with no clear D. The V and J ends lost 3 bases and 6 bases respectively, with 14 bases between them. This CDR3 contains 14 residues. The germline V gene has CDR1 KGHSH and CDR2 LQKENI. CDR3 nucleotide sequence: TGTGCCAGCTCACCCGGTACACGCAACTCTGAAGCTTTCTTT. This codes for CASSPGTRNSEAFF.

The rearrangement links TRBV2 to TRBJ2-5; 9 bases map to TRBD2. The CDR3 contains 14 residues. The V and J ends lost 3 bases and 4 bases, in that order; junction bases with no gene match: 3. The germline gives CDR1 SNHLY, CDR2 FYNNEI. The CDR3 is CASSDRRGGETQYF. As DNA, the CDR3 is TGTGCCAGCAGTGATCGGCGGGGGGGAGAGACCCAGTACTTC.

The V gene is TRBV27, the J gene TRBJ2-3; 9 positions match TRBD2. V lost 5 bases, J lost 4 bases, and 10 bases stayed unmatched. Germline values: CDR1 MNHEY, CDR2 SMNVEV (reference sequence). This CDR3 is built from 16 residues. As DNA, the CDR3 is TGTGCCAGCAGTCCAACCCCGGGACTAGCCTCAGATACGCAGTATTTT. Its protein product is CASSPTPGLASDTQYF.

The chain links TRBV18 to TRBJ2-1; 12 nucleotides align to TRBD2. Germline CDR1 reads KGHSH; CDR2 reads LQKENI. The V gene end was trimmed by 3 bases and the J gene end by 5 bases; junction bases not matched to a gene: 5. The CDR3 consists of 16 residues. CDR3: CASSPGLAGFNNEQFF. For the CDR3, the DNA is TGTGCCAGCTCACCGGGACTAGCGGGTTTTAACAATGAGCAGTTCTTC.

This sequence joins TRBV6-5 and TRBJ1-1; possibly TRBD1 for D (5 bases). The CDR3 extends over 14 amino acids. V was pared by 5 bases and J by 4 bases, with 14 bases between. Germline loops: CDR1 MNHEY, CDR2 SVGAGI. The DNA of the CDR3 is TGTGCCAGCAGTCTATACAAGGGGTCCACTGAAGCTTTCTTT. Translating gives CASSLYKGSTEAFF.

V and J are TRBV4-2 and TRBJ2-7; D gene unclear. CDR1 is LGHNA, CDR2 YNFKEQ, per germline. CDR3 size: 15 residues. The ends were cut back, 1 base at V and 5 bases at J, with 15 bases in the middle. The CDR3 loop is CASSQVQAPGHEQYF. CDR3 nucleotides: TGTGCCAGCAGCCAAGTTCAGGCCCCTGGTCACGAGCAGTACTTC.

The V call is TRBV5-4, the J call TRBJ1-1; D gene unclear. With 2 bases removed from V and 3 bases from J, the gap between germline ends came to 5 bases. This CDR3 is 12 amino acids long. Germline V gives CDR1 SGHNT, CDR2 YYREEE (reference sequence). This CDR3 is CASSLKDTEAFF. CDR3 coding DNA: TGTGCCAGCAGCTTAAAGGACACTGAAGCTTTCTTT.

This clone appeared a few times. This chain joins TRBV7-2 and TRBJ1-2; 7 positions match TRBD1. This CDR3 contains 12 residues. V lost 5 bases to trimming and J lost 4 bases; unmatched junction nucleotides: 1. Germline CDR1 and CDR2: SGHTA and FQGNSA. Here the CDR3 DNA reads TGTGCCAGCAGCCGGGACAGCTATGGCTACACCTTC. Protein: CASSRDSYGYTF. Based on the CDR3 plus reference TRBV7-2 and TRBJ1-2, the full variable domain is GAGVSQSPSNKVTEKGKDVELRCDPISGHTALYWYRQSLGQGLEFLIYFQGNSAPDKSGLPSDRFSAERTGGSVSTLTIQRTQQEDSAVYLCASSRDSYGYTFGSGTRLTVV.

J is TRBJ1-4 and V is TRBV6-5; D is ambiguous. CDR1 is MNHEY, CDR2 SVGAGI, per germline. Trimming cost V 7 bases and J 0 bases, with 9 bases left between them. The CDR3 extends over 14 amino acids. The CDR3 DNA follows: TGTGCCAGCACCGACTTCTCAACTAATGAAAAACTGTTTTTT. It encodes CASTDFSTNEKLFF.

V is TRBV28 and J is TRBJ2-7; 9 bases fit TRBD1. V dropped 5 bases and J dropped 2; count of bases not matched to a gene: 4. Germline V gene sequence: CDR1 MDHEN, CDR2 SYDVKM. CDR3 length: 14 amino acids. CDR3 in amino acids: CASSMDRGTYEQYF. In DNA, the CDR3 is TGTGCCAGCAGTATGGACAGGGGTACCTACGAGCAGTACTTC.

The chain has TRBV2 and TRBJ2-3, with TRBD1 identical over 8 bases. Germline CDR1 reads SNHLY; CDR2 reads FYNNEI. This CDR3 has 17 amino acids. V was clipped by 6 bases and J by 2 bases; unmatched bases: 13. CDR3 in amino acids: CASRAVRGRWSTDTQYF. The CDR3 region has the DNA TGTGCCAGCAGGGCGGTCAGGGGGCGGTGGTCCACAGATACGCAGTATTTT.

The chain couples TRBV27 to TRBJ1-2, with D perhaps matching TRBD1 (5 bases). CDR3 length: 16 residues. Trimming took off 7 bases at V and 2 bases at J, with 20 bases between the two ends. CDR1 is MNHEY and CDR2 is SMNVEV in the germline V gene (reference sequence). The CDR3 loop is CASIPRGSQTNYGYTF. DNA of the CDR3: TGTGCCAGCATCCCTAGGGGATCACAGACCAACTATGGCTACACCTTC.

The V gene is TRBV13, the J gene TRBJ1-1; 9 bases line up with TRBD1. Germline V gene lookup returns CDR1 PRHDT and CDR2 FYEKMQ (reference sequence). CDR3 length: 15 amino acids. V was clipped by 5 bases and J by 3 bases; unmatched bases: 7. The CDR3 region has the DNA TGTGCCAGCAGCCCCGGGACAGGGCGGCACACTGAAGCTTTCTTT. It specifies CASSPGTGRHTEAFF.

The rearrangement joins TRBV5-4 to TRBJ2-7; 9 bases fit TRBD2. Germline V gene data show CDR1 as SGHNT and CDR2 as YYREEE (reference sequence). This CDR3 comprises 15 residues. The V and J ends lost 3 bases and 4 bases, in that order; junction bases with no gene match: 8. The chain's CDR3 is CASSWGGTSSYEQYF. In nucleotides, the CDR3 is TGTGCCAGCAGCTGGGGGGGGACTAGCTCTTACGAGCAGTACTTC.

This clone appeared a few times. The rearrangement joins TRBV5-6 to TRBJ1-1, with D possibly matching TRBD1 (5 bases). CDR1 is SGHDT and CDR2 is YYEEEE in the germline V gene. V dropped 5 bases and J dropped 1 base, with 9 bases sitting between them. The CDR3 extends over 13 amino acids. The CDR3 DNA reads as TGTGCCAGCAGACACGACAGGAACACTGAAGCTTTCTTT. Translated, it gives CASRHDRNTEAFF.

The CDR3 reads CASTPLDARREQYF. CDR3 nucleotide sequence: TGTGCCAGCACTCCGTTGGACGCTCGACGCGAGCAGTACTTC. The rearrangement joins TRBV6-5 to TRBJ2-7; no definite D call. The CDR3 contains 14 residues. Deletions cut 7 bases from V and 6 bases from J, with 19 bases between. Germline V gives CDR1 MNHEY, CDR2 SVGAGI.

The chain has TRBV6-1 and TRBJ2-1; TRBD1 matches 8 bases. The CDR3 runs to 15 residues. The V gene's germline CDR1 is MNHNS and CDR2 SASEGT. The V gene end was trimmed by 4 bases and the J gene end by 7 bases; junction bases not matched to a gene: 9. The CDR3 region has the DNA TGTGCCAGCAGTGTGCCCCGACAGGGGAAAAATGAGCAGTTCTTC. This encodes CASSVPRQGKNEQFF.

This clone was picked up one time. The V call is TRBV5-1, the J call TRBJ1-1; D gene uncertain. Trimming removed 4 bases at V and 2 bases at J, with 15 bases between. Germline V CDR1 and CDR2: SGHRS, YFSETQ. This CDR3 contains 15 residues. The CDR3 DNA follows: TGCGCCAGCAGCCTCACACCCCTTCCAAACACTGAAGCTTTCTTT. Its protein product is CASSLTPLPNTEAFF.

The V and J genes are TRBV29-1 and TRBJ2-7; possible D gene TRBD1, 5 bases. The V gene lost 3 bases and the J gene lost 0 bases, with 15 bases spanning the gap. The germline V gene has CDR1 SQVTM and CDR2 ANQGSEA. The CDR3 length is 15 residues. As DNA, the CDR3 is TGCAGCGTTGAGTCTGAAGGGGCCAGCTCCTACGAGCAGTACTTC. Translating gives CSVESEGASSYEQYF.

The genes are TRBV15 and TRBJ2-2; either TRBD1 or TRBD2 may fit D (6 bases each). CDR1 and CDR2 from the germline V gene are LNHNV and YYDKDF (reference sequence). Trimming took 1 base from V and 8 from J, leaving 17 bases between them. The CDR3 is 16 amino acids. CDR3 residues: CATSRASWGASGELFF. Here the CDR3 DNA reads TGTGCCACCAGCAGAGCCTCTTGGGGGGCTTCGGGGGAGCTGTTTTTT.